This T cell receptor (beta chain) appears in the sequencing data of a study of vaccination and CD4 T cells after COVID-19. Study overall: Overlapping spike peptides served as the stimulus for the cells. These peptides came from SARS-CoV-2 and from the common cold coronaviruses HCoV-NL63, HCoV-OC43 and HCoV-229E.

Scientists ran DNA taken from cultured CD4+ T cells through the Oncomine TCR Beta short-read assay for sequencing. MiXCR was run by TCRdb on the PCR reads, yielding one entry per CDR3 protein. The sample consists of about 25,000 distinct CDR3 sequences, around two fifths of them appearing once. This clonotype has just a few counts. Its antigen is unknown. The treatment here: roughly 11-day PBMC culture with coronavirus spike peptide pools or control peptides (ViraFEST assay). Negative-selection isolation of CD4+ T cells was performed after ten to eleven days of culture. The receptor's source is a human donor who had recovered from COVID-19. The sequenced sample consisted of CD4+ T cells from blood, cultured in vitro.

The DNA of the CDR3 is TGCAGTGCTAGATACCGGACAGGGAATAAACAGCCCCAGCATTTT. Translating it yields CSARYRTGNKQPQHF. V usage is TRBV20-1 and J usage is TRBJ1-5; 8 bases are a match to TRBD1. The CDR3 spans 15 residues. Trimming removed 2 bases from V and 7 bases from J; junction bases left unmatched: 10. Germline CDR1 and CDR2: DFQATT and SNEGSKA (reference sequence).